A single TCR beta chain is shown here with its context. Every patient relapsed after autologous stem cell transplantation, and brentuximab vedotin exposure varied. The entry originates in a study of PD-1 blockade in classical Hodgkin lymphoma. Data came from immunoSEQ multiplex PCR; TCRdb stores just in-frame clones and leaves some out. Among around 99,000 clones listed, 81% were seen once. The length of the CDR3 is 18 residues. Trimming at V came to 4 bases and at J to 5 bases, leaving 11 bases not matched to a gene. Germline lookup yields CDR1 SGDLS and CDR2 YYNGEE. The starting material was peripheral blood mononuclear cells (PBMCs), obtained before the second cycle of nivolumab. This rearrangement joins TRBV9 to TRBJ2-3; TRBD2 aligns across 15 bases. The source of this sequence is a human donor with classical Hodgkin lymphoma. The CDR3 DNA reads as TGTGCCAGCAGCCCTGGACTAGCGGGAGGGCCAGGTTTAGATACGCAGTATTTT. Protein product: CASSPGLAGGPGLDTQYF.